This T cell receptor beta chain was captured in a study of immune characterization of retroperitoneal liposarcoma. The table lists this clonotype with many counts. TCRdb ran MiXCR on the PCR reads and lists one entry per CDR3 protein. This table holds 10,000 or so distinct CDR3 sequences, 25% to 35% found once. This CDR3 spans 14 amino acids. Trimming removed 2 bases at V and 11 bases at J, with 18 bases between. Looked up from germline, CDR1 is SGHAT and CDR2 is FQDESV (reference sequence). The sequenced material came from tumor tissue. The clonotype was recovered from a male donor with retroperitoneal liposarcoma. The rearrangement uses TRBV11-1 and TRBJ2-5, with D possibly being TRBD1 (6 bases). As DNA, the CDR3 is TGTGCCAGCAGCTTATTTTGGGGGCGAGGTGAGCAGTACTTC. Translation: CASSLFWGRGEQYF. Full variable domain (rest looked up from reference TRBV11-1 and TRBJ2-5): EAEVAQSPRYKITEKSQAVAFWCDPISGHATLYWYRQILGQGPELLVQFQDESVVDDSQLPKDRFSAERLKGVDSTLKIQPAELGDSAMYLCASSLFWGRGEQYFGPGTRLLVL.